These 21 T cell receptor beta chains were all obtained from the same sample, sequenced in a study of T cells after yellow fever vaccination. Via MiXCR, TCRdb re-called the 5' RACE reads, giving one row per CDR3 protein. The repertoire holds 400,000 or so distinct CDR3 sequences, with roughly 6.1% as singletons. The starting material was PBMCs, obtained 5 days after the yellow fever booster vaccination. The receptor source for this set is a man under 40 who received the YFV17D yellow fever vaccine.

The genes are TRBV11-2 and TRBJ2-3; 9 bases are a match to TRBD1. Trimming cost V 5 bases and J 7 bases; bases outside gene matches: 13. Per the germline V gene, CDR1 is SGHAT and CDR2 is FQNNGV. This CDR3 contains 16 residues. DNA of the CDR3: TGTGCCAGCAGCCCCAAGGCTGGGACAGGGATGCATACGCAGTATTTT. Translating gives CASSPKAGTGMHTQYF.

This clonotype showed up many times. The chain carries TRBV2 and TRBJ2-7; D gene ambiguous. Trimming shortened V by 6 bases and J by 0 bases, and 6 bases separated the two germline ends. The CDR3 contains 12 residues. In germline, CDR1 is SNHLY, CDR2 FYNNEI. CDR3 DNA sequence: TGTGCCAGCAGCGAGAGCTCCTACGAGCAGTACTTC. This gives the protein CASSESSYEQYF.

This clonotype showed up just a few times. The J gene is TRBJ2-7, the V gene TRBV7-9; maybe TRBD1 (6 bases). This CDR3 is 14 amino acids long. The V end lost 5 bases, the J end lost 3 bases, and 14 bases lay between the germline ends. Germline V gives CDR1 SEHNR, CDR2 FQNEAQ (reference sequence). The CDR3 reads CASSQRTADYEQYF. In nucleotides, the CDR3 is TGTGCCAGCAGCCAACGGACAGCAGACTACGAGCAGTACTTC.

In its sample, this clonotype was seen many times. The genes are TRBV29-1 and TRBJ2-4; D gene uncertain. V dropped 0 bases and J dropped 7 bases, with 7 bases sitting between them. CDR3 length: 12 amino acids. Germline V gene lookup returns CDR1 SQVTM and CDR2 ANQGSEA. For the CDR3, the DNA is TGCAGCGTTGAAGATTCGTCTAACATTCAGTACTTC. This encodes CSVEDSSNIQYF.

The CDR3 region has the DNA TGTGCCAGCAGTCTCACAGGGAATTACTATGGCTACACCTTC. Its translation is CASSLTGNYYGYTF. The chain is built from TRBV6-2 or TRBV6-3 and TRBJ1-2, with D tentatively TRBD1 (6 bases). Germline-derived CDR1 and CDR2 are MNHEY and SVGEGT. CDR3 length: 14 amino acids. With 5 bases removed from V and 3 bases from J, the gap between germline ends came to 13 bases.

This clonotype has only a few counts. CDR3 DNA: TGTGCCAGCCGGGATGTGTCGGAGGGGGCACGTGGCGATCAGCCCCAGCATTTT. Encoded protein: CASRDVSEGARGDQPQHF. This rearrangement joins TRBV27 to TRBJ1-5, with 7 bases identical to TRBD1. V gave up 8 bases and J gave up 5 bases; unmatched junction bases: 21. This CDR3 comprises 18 residues. The germline V gene has CDR1 MNHEY and CDR2 SMNVEV (reference sequence).

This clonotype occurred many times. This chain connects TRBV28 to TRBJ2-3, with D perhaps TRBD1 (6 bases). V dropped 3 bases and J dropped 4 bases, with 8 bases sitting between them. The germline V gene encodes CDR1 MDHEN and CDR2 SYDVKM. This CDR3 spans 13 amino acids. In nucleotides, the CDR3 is TGTGCCAGCAGTTTCCGGACAGCAGATACGCAGTATTTT. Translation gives CASSFRTADTQYF.

The CDR3, as DNA: TGTGCCAGCAGTTACGAAGCTAGCGGGAGGATTAACAATGAGCAGTTCTTC. Its translation is CASSYEASGRINNEQFF. This rearrangement joins TRBV6-2 or TRBV6-3 to TRBJ2-1, with 11 bases fitting TRBD2. The germline V gene encodes CDR1 MNHEY and CDR2 SVGEGT. V was clipped by 2 bases and J by 5 bases; unmatched bases: 8. This CDR3 spans 17 amino acids.

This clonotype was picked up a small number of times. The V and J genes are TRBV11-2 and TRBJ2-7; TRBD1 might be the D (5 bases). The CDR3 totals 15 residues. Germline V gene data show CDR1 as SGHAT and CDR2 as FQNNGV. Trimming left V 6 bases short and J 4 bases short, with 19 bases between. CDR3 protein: CASRLRIGEGYEQYF. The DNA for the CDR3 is TGTGCCAGCAGGCTTAGAATAGGGGAAGGGTACGAGCAGTACTTC.

CDR3 protein: CASSSRTGETDTQYF. CDR3 nucleotides: TGTGCCAGCAGCTCGAGGACAGGGGAAACAGATACGCAGTATTTT. This sequence joins TRBV11-3 and TRBJ2-3; 9 bases fit TRBD1. Germline V CDR1 and CDR2: SGHNT, YENEEA. The J segment lost 3 bases and the V segment lost 4 bases, leaving 5 bases of the junction unmatched. The CDR3 is 15 residues long. The complete variable domain, with remaining parts taken from reference TRBV11-3 and TRBJ2-3, reads EAGVVQSPRYKIIEKKQPVAFWCNPISGHNTLYWYLQNLGQGPELLIRYENEEAVDDSQLPKDRFSAERLKGVDSTLKIQPAELGDSAVYLCASSSRTGETDTQYFGPGTRLTVL.

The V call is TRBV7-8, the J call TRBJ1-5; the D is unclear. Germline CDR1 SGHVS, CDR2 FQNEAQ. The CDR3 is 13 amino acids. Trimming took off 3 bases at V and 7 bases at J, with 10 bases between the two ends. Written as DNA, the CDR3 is TGTGCCAGCAGCTTCCTACTAGGGCAGCCCCAGCATTTT. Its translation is CASSFLLGQPQHF. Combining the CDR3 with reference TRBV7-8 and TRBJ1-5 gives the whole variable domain GAGVSQSPRYKVAKRGQDVALRCDPISGHVSLFWYQQALGQGPEFLTYFQNEAQLDKSGLPSDRFFAERPEGSVSTLKIQRTQQEDSAVYLCASSFLLGQPQHFGDGTRLSIL.

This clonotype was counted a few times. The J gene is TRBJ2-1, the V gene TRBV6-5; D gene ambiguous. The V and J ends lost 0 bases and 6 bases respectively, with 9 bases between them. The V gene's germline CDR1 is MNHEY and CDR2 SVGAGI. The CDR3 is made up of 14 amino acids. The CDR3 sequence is CASSYSSPTNEQFF. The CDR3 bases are TGTGCCAGCAGTTACTCGTCCCCGACCAATGAGCAGTTCTTC.

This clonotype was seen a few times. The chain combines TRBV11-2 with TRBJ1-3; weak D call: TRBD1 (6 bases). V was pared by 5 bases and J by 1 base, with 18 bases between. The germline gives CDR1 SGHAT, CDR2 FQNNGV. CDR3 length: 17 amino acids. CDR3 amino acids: CASSTVDSRRSGNTIYF. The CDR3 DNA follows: TGTGCCAGCAGCACCGTGGACAGTAGGAGGTCTGGAAACACCATATATTTT.

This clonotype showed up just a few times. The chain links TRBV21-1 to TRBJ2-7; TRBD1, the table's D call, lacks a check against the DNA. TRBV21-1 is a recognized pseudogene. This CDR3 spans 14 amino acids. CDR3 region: CASPRDTEFYEQYF. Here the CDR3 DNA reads TGTGCCAGCCCCCGGGACACGGAATTCTACGAGCAGTACTTC.

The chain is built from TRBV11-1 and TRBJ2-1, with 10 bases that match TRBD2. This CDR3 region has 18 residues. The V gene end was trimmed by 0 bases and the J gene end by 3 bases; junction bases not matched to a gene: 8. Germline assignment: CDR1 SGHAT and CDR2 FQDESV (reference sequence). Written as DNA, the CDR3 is TGTGCCAGCAGCTTAGCGCTGGCTAGCGGGAGAGTCTACAATGAGCAGTTCTTC. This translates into CASSLALASGRVYNEQFF.

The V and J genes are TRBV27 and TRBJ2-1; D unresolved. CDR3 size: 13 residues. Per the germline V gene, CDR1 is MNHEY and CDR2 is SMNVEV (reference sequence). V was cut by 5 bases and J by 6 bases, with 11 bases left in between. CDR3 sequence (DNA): TGTGCCAGCAGTCCCTGGGCCATCAATGAGCAGTTCTTC. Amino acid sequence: CASSPWAINEQFF.

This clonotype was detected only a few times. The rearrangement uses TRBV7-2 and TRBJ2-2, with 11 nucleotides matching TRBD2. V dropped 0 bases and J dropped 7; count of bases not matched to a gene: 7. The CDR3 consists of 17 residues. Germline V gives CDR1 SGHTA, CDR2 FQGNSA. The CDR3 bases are TGTGCCAGCAGCTTAGCCGTAGCCCTAGCGGGAGGCGGGGAGCTGTTTTTT. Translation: CASSLAVALAGGGELFF.

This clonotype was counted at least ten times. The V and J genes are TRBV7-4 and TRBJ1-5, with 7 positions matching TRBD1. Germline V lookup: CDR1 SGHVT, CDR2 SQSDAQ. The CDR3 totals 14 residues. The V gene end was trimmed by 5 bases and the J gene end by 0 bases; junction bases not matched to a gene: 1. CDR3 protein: CASSRDSSNQPQHF. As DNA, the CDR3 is TGTGCCAGCAGCCGGGACAGTAGCAATCAGCCCCAGCATTTT. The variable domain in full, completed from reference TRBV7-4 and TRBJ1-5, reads GAGVSQSPRYKVAKRGRDVALRCDSISGHVTLYWYRQTLGQGSEVLTYSQSDAQRDKSGRPSGRFSAERPERSVSTLKIQRTEQGDSAVYLCASSRDSSNQPQHFGDGTRLSIL.

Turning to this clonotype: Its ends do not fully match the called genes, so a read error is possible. The CDR3 loop reads CASNQGTGAYEQYF. CDR3 in DNA: TGTGCCAGCAACCAAGGGACAGGGGCCTACGAGCAGTACTTC. The chain recombines TRBV3-1 with TRBJ2-7; TRBD1 matches at 10 bases. Per the germline V gene, CDR1 is LGHDT and CDR2 is YNNKEL (reference sequence). The CDR3 has 14 amino acids.

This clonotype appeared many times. Here the CDR3 reads CSVVWTSGSNYEQYF. For the CDR3, the DNA is TGCAGCGTTGTCTGGACTAGCGGGAGTAATTACGAGCAGTACTTC. The rearrangement joins TRBV29-1 to TRBJ2-7; 13 bases are a match to TRBD2. Germline assignment: CDR1 SQVTM and CDR2 ANQGSEA. This CDR3 comprises 15 residues. The V gene end was trimmed by 4 bases and the J gene end by 4 bases; junction bases not matched to a gene: 7.

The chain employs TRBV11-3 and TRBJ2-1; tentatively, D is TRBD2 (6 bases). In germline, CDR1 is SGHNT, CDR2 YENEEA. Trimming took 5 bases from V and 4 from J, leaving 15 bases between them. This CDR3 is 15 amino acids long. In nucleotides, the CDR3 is TGTGCCAGCAGCCCGCTGGCGGGGCGATACAATGAGCAGTTCTTC. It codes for CASSPLAGRYNEQFF.